This entry concerns a single T cell receptor beta chain. What it binds is not known. CDR1 SGHNT and CDR2 YYREEE come from the germline V gene (reference sequence). Trimming removed 4 bases at V and 0 bases at J, with 11 bases between. This CDR3 region has 15 residues. The data are from a study of Graves' ophthalmopathy and Graves' hyperthyroidism. Overall study context: Peripheral blood was gathered at first diagnosis, ahead of any treatment whatsoever.

Findings and limits, study-wide: Clonotypes were expanded in thyroid at above 0.001 frequency, and most also appeared in blood.

Amplification of TCR beta CDR3 regions used RNA transcripts. Following a first-round RT-PCR that used HTBI primers, a second-round multiplex PCR was carried out. TCRdb reprocessed the multiplex PCR reads with MiXCR, giving one entry per CDR3 protein. Of almost 750,000 distinct CDR3 sequences listed, 40% are singletons. This clonotype originated in an adult man with Graves' ophthalmopathy. The V and J genes are TRBV5-4 and TRBJ1-3; D may be TRBD1 (5 bases). The specimen was peripheral blood. CDR3 sequence (DNA): TGTGCCAGCAGCACTCAGGGCCGCTCTGGAAACACCATATATTTT. It specifies CASSTQGRSGNTIYF.